This is a list of T cell receptor beta chains from one sample in a study of T cell repertoires in aging, cancer and after chemotherapy. TCRdb independently ran MiXCR on the multiplex PCR reads; one entry per CDR3 protein. The sample consists of approximately 2,000 distinct CDR3 sequences, about 28% of them appearing once. The sequenced material came from blood. The receptors derive from a human donor with a blood cancer. The donor label of this sample is uncertain. Each CDR3 is given with its conserved first and last residue. Each record gives: CDR3 DNA, CDR3 protein, V gene, J gene, D gene, clone size. The D gene is left open where the match is weak. Size tells how often a clone was seen (once, few, many) or the class of an expanded clone, and some rows leave it out.

CDR3 DNA: TGTGCCAGCAGCTTCGGACAGGGGGCAATTTGTGGTGGCTACACCTTC
CDR3 protein: CASSFGQGAICGGYTF
V gene: TRBV5-4
J gene: TRBJ1-2
D gene: TRBD1
clone size: NA

CDR3 DNA: TGTGCCAGCACCCTCCGGGGCCTTGGGGCCAACGTCCTGACTTTC
CDR3 protein: CASTLRGLGANVLTF
V gene: TRBV6-2/TRBV6-3
J gene: TRBJ2-6
D gene: NA
clone size: NA

CDR3 DNA: TGTGCCAGCAGCTTGGACTGGGGCCCCAGAGCTAACTATGGCTACACCTTC
CDR3 protein: CASSLDWGPRANYGYTF
V gene: TRBV5-6
J gene: TRBJ1-2
D gene: NA
clone size: NA

CDR3 DNA: TGTGCCAGCAGCCGGGACAGTAGAGGGGAGCTGTTTTTT
CDR3 protein: CASSRDSRGELFF
V gene: TRBV7-9
J gene: TRBJ2-2
D gene: TRBD1
clone size: NA

CDR3 DNA: TGTGCCAGCAGTTACGCAATTAAGACATCGGGCTACACCTTC
CDR3 protein: CASSYAIKTSGYTF
V gene: TRBV6-5
J gene: TRBJ1-2
D gene: NA
clone size: few

CDR3 DNA: TGTGCCATCAGTGAGGACTACGAGCAGTACTTC
CDR3 protein: CAISEDYEQYF
V gene: TRBV10-3
J gene: TRBJ2-7
D gene: NA
clone size: NA

CDR3 DNA: TGTGCCAGCAGCTTAGGGTTCACAGATACGCAGTATTTT
CDR3 protein: CASSLGFTDTQYF
V gene: TRBV7-3
J gene: TRBJ2-3
D gene: NA
clone size: NA

CDR3 DNA: TGTGCCAGCAGACCTGGGACGGAAGAGACCCAGTACTTC
CDR3 protein: CASRPGTEETQYF
V gene: TRBV11-3
J gene: TRBJ2-5
D gene: NA
clone size: few

CDR3 DNA: TGTGCCAGCAGCCCTTGGGGAGGGCGTGAGCAGTACTTC
CDR3 protein: CASSPWGGREQYF
V gene: TRBV5-6
J gene: TRBJ2-7
D gene: TRBD2
clone size: NA

CDR3 DNA: TGTGCCAGTAGTACCGGACAGGGGATCGGGAATCAGCCCCAGCATTTT
CDR3 protein: CASSTGQGIGNQPQHF
V gene: TRBV19
J gene: TRBJ1-5
D gene: TRBD1
clone size: NA

CDR3 DNA: TGTGCCAGTAGACCCCCGGGACTATCGAACACCGGGGAGCTGTTTTTT
CDR3 protein: CASRPPGLSNTGELFF
V gene: TRBV19
J gene: TRBJ2-2
D gene: TRBD2
clone size: NA

CDR3 DNA: TGCAGCGTTGAGTGGGGGAATGAGCAGTTCTTC
CDR3 protein: CSVEWGNEQFF
V gene: TRBV29-1
J gene: TRBJ2-1
D gene: NA
clone size: large

CDR3 DNA: TGTGCCAGCAGCTTGGATGTCCGGGGGGCCACAGATACGCAGTATTTT
CDR3 protein: CASSLDVRGATDTQYF
V gene: TRBV5-6
J gene: TRBJ2-3
D gene: NA
clone size: few

CDR3 DNA: TGTGCCTGGCAGACAGGGGTCGAGCAGTACTTC
CDR3 protein: CAWQTGVEQYF
V gene: TRBV30
J gene: TRBJ2-7
D gene: TRBD1
clone size: NA

CDR3 DNA: TGTGCCAGCAGTCTAGGGACAGGGGCAGATACGCAGTATTTT
CDR3 protein: CASSLGTGADTQYF
V gene: TRBV7-9
J gene: TRBJ2-3
D gene: TRBD1
clone size: NA

CDR3 DNA: TGTGCCAGCACCATTGGGGCAGGGAGTTCTCCCCAGCATTTT
CDR3 protein: CASTIGAGSSPQHF
V gene: TRBV12-3/TRBV12-4
J gene: TRBJ1-5
D gene: NA
clone size: NA

CDR3 DNA: TGTGCCAGTAGTTCCACAGGCCAGCTTAGCACAGATACGCAGTATTTT
CDR3 protein: CASSSTGQLSTDTQYF
V gene: TRBV19
J gene: TRBJ2-3
D gene: NA
clone size: few

CDR3 DNA: TGTGCCAGCACCGGGACACGTAACACTGAAGCTTTCTTT
CDR3 protein: CASTGTRNTEAFF
V gene: TRBV11-3
J gene: TRBJ1-1
D gene: NA
clone size: few

CDR3 DNA: TGTGCCAGCTCACCACAGGCGAGCGAGCAGTACTTC
CDR3 protein: CASSPQASEQYF
V gene: TRBV18
J gene: TRBJ2-7
D gene: NA
clone size: once

CDR3 DNA: TGTGCCAGCTCACCTCCCGGGGAGACAATAGGCTACACCTTC
CDR3 protein: CASSPPGETIGYTF
V gene: TRBV18
J gene: TRBJ1-2
D gene: NA
clone size: NA

CDR3 DNA: TGTGCCAGCAGACAACAGGGTGGAAGCAATCAGCCCCAGCATTTT
CDR3 protein: CASRQQGGSNQPQHF
V gene: TRBV27
J gene: TRBJ1-5
D gene: NA
clone size: NA

CDR3 DNA: TGTGCCAGCGCGGGCGTCCAAGAGACCCAGTACTTC
CDR3 protein: CASAGVQETQYF
V gene: TRBV28
J gene: TRBJ2-5
D gene: NA
clone size: NA

CDR3 DNA: TGCAGCGTTGTAGGAGCGGGCACCGGGGAGCTGTTTTTT
CDR3 protein: CSVVGAGTGELFF
V gene: TRBV29-1
J gene: TRBJ2-2
D gene: NA
clone size: NA

CDR3 DNA: TGTGCCACCAGTGATTTAAGCGGGAGCTCCTACAATGAGCAGTTCTTC
CDR3 protein: CATSDLSGSSYNEQFF
V gene: TRBV24-1
J gene: TRBJ2-1
D gene: TRBD2
clone size: few

CDR3 DNA: TGTGCCAGCAGTTTCCAACAGGGGAGAGACGAAAAACTGTTTTTT
CDR3 protein: CASSFQQGRDEKLFF
V gene: TRBV27
J gene: TRBJ1-4
D gene: TRBD1
clone size: few

CDR3 DNA: TGTGCCAGCAGTTTCTGGGGGGCGGGAGATACGCAGTATTTT
CDR3 protein: CASSFWGAGDTQYF
V gene: TRBV27
J gene: TRBJ2-3
D gene: NA
clone size: NA

CDR3 DNA: TGTGCCAGTAGTAGGCATGAGAGCACAGATACGCAGTATTTT
CDR3 protein: CASSRHESTDTQYF
V gene: TRBV19
J gene: TRBJ2-3
D gene: NA
clone size: large

CDR3 DNA: TGTGCCAGCCCGACTAGCGGGGGGGGGAATGAGCAGTTCTTC
CDR3 protein: CASPTSGGGNEQFF
V gene: TRBV19
J gene: TRBJ2-1
D gene: TRBD2
clone size: few